This TCR beta chain was captured in a study of neurological immune-mediated disorders. Germline loops: CDR1 SEHNR, CDR2 FQNEAQ (reference sequence). V lost 6 bases, J lost 8 bases, and 6 bases stayed unmatched. This CDR3 region has 13 residues. This clonotype was seen repeatedly, ten times or more. Time point specified: technical triplicate 1. The starting material, 2 million PBMCs stored at -80 C, gave rise to the unsorted libraries. 5'RACE generated cDNA with 10-nucleotide random UMIs. In every sequencing run, more than 180 million TCR-beta sequences were generated from 15-18 subjects. TCRdb ran MiXCR on the 5' RACE reads and lists one entry per CDR3 protein. The sample lists 40,000 or so distinct CDR3 sequences, roughly 11% occurring once.

The source material was PBMCs. The V and J genes are TRBV7-9 and TRBJ1-2; 10 nucleotides line up with TRBD1. This TCR came from a man in his sixties with HTLV-1-associated myelopathy (HAM/TSP). CDR3 nucleotide sequence: TGTGCCAGCAGACGACAGGGGGCACGAGGCTACACCTTC. Amino acids: CASRRQGARGYTF.